The present T cell receptor (beta chain) was sequenced within a study of T-cell memory formation after mild COVID-19. General study findings and limits: That cross-reactive memory joined was suggested by some responding clones appearing in pre-infection memory. Unconfirmed was the SARS-CoV-2 specificity of second-wave clones that peaked on day 37. Chiefly within CM and EM were the contracting CD4+ clones; CD8+ ones were within EMRA.

The V end lost 2 bases, the J end lost 7 bases, and 9 bases lay between the germline ends. The length of the CDR3 is 13 residues. CDR1 is LGHNA and CDR2 is YSLEER in the germline V gene. From 5'RACE with constant-segment primers came TCR alpha and TCR beta cDNA libraries that carried sample barcodes and UMIs. One entry per CDR3 protein results from TCRdb running MiXCR on the 5' RACE reads. The repertoire has around 130,000 distinct CDR3 sequences, 16% of them found once; the top ten carry approximately 14%. Turning to this clonotype: Its antigen is currently unknown.

Specimen: PBMCs or a T cell subset sorted from them (not recorded which). The chain employs TRBV4-3 and TRBJ2-1; D is tentatively TRBD1 or TRBD2 (5 bases each). The receptor was derived from an adult woman who had mild COVID-19 (a few samples of this study predate the infection). Cell type and time point are not known. The CDR3 nucleotides are TGCGCCAGCAGCCAATCTGGGGGAAATGAGCAGTTCTTC. This gives the protein CASSQSGGNEQFF.